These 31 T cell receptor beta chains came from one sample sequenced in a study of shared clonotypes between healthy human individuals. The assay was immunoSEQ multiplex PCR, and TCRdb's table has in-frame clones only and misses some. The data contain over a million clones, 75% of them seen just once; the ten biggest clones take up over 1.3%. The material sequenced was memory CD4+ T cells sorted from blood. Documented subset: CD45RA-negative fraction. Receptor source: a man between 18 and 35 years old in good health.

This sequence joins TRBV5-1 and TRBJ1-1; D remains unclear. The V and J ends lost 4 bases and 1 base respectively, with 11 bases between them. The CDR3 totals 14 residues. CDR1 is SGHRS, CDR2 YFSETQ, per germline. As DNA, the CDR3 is TGCGCCAGCAGCCAGTCCCCAGGGAACACTGAAGCTTTCTTT. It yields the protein CASSQSPGNTEAFF. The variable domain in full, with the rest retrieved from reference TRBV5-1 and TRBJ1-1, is KAGVTQTPRYLIKTRGQQVTLSCSPISGHRSVSWYQQTPGQGLQFLFEYFSETQRNKGNFPGRFSGRQFSNSRSEMNVSTLELGDSALYLCASSQSPGNTEAFFGQGTRLTVV.

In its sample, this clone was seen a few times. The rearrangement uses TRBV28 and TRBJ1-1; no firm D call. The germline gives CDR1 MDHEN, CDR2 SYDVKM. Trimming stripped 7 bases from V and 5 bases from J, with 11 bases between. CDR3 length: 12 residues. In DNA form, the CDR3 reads TGTGCCAGCAAGATGATCGGGACTGAAGCTTTCTTT. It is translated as CASKMIGTEAFF.

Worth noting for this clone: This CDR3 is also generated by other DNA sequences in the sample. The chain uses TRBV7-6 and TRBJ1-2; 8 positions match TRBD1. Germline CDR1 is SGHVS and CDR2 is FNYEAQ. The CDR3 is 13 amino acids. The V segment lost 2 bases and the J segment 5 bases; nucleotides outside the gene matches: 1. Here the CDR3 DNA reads TGTGCCAGCAGCTTACAGGGGGCTTATGGCTACACCTTC. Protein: CASSLQGAYGYTF.

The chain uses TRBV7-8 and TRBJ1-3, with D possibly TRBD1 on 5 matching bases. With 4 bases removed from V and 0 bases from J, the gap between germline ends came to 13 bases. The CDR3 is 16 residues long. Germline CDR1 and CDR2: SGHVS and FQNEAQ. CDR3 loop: CASSYAGASSGNTIYF. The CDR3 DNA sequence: TGTGCCAGCAGCTACGCCGGGGCCAGCTCTGGAAACACCATATATTTT.

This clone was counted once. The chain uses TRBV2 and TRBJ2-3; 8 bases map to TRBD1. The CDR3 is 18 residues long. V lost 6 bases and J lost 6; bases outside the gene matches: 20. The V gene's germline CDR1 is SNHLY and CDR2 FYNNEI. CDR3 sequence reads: CASRPRTGWSAQLDTQYF. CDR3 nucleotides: TGTGCCAGCAGGCCGAGGACAGGGTGGTCGGCACAGTTGGATACGCAGTATTTT.

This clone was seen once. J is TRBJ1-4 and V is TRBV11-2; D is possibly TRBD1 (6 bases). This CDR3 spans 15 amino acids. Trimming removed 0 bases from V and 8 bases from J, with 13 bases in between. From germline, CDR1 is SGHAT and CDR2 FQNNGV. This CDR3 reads CASSLEIGGREKLFF. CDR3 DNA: TGTGCCAGCAGCTTAGAGATAGGGGGACGGGAAAAACTGTTTTTT.

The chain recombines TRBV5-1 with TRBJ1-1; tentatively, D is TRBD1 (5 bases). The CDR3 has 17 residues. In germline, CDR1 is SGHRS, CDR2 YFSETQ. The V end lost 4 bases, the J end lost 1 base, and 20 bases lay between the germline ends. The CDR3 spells CASSPRGSPGRNTEAFF. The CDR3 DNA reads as TGCGCCAGCAGCCCGCGGGGATCCCCGGGACGGAACACTGAAGCTTTCTTT.

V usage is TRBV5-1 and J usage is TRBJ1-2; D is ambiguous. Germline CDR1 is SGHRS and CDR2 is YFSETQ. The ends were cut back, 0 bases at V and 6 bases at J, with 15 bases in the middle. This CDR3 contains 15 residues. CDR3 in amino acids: CASSLDGKGTDGYTF. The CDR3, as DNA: TGCGCCAGCAGCTTGGACGGCAAGGGTACCGATGGCTACACCTTC. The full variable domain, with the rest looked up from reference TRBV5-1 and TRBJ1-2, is KAGVTQTPRYLIKTRGQQVTLSCSPISGHRSVSWYQQTPGQGLQFLFEYFSETQRNKGNFPGRFSGRQFSNSRSEMNVSTLELGDSALYLCASSLDGKGTDGYTFGSGTRLTVV.

The CDR3, as DNA: TGTGCCAGCAGGAGCGGGGGGCTCGCCGGGGAGCTGTTTTTT. Protein product: CASRSGGLAGELFF. The chain links TRBV2 to TRBJ2-2; 9 bases line up with TRBD2. V was clipped by 6 bases and J by 6 bases; unmatched bases: 5. Germline loops: CDR1 SNHLY, CDR2 FYNNEI. This CDR3 spans 14 amino acids.

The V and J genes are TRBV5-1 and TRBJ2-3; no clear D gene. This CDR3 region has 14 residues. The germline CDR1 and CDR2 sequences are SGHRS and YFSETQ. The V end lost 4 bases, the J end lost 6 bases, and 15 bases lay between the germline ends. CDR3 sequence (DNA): TGCGCCAGCAGCATCTGGACCCCCCCGGATACGCAGTATTTT. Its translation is CASSIWTPPDTQYF.

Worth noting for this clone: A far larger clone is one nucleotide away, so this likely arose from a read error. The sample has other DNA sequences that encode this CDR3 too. In DNA form, the CDR3 reads TGCGCCAGCAGCCCCTCCTACGAGCAGTACTTC. This gives the protein CASSPSYEQYF. This chain uses TRBV5-1 with TRBJ2-7, with no clear D. Germline CDR1 and CDR2: SGHRS and YFSETQ. The CDR3 consists of 11 residues. V lost 4 bases and J lost 0, with 2 bases in between.

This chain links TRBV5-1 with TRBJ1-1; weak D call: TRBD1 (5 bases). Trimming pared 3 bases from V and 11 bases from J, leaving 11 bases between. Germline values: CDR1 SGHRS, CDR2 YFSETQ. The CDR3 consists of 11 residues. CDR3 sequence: CASSSGFRAFF. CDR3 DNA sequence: TGCGCCAGCAGCTCAGGGTTCAGGGCTTTCTTT.

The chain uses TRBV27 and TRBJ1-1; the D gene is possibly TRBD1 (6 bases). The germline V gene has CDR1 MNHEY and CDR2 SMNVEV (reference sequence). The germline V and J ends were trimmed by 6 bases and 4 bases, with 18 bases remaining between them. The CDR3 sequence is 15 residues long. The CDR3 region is CASRAISRGGTEAFF. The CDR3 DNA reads TGTGCCAGCAGAGCTATATCGAGGGGGGGCACTGAAGCTTTCTTT.

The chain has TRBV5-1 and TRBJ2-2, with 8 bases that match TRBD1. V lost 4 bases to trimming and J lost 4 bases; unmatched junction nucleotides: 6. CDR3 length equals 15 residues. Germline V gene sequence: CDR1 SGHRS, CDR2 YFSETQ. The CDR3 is CASSRTTGGTGELFF. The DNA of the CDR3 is TGCGCCAGCAGCAGAACCACAGGGGGCACCGGGGAGCTGTTTTTT.

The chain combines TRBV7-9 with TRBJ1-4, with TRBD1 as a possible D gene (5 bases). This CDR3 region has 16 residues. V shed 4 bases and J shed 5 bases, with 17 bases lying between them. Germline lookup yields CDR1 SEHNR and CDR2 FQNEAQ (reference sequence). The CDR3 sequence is CASSSVGAAINEKLFF. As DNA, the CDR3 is TGTGCCAGCAGCTCTGTCGGGGCAGCAATAAATGAAAAACTGTTTTTT.

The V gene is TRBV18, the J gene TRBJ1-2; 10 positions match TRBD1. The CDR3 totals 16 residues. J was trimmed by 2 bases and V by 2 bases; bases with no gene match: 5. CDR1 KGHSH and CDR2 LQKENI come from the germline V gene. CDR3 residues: CASSPTGTGANYGYTF. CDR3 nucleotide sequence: TGTGCCAGCTCACCAACCGGGACAGGGGCCAACTATGGCTACACCTTC. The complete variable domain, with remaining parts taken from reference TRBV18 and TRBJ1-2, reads NAGVMQNPRHLVRRRGQEARLRCSPMKGHSHVYWYRQLPEEGLKFMVYLQKENIIDESGMPKERFSAEFPKEGPSILRIQQVVRGDSAAYFCASSPTGTGANYGYTFGSGTRLTVV.

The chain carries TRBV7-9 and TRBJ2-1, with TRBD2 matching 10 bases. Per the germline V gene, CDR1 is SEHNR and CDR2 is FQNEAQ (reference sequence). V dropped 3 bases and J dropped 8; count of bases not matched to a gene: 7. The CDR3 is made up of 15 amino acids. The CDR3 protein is CASSFGTSARDEQFF. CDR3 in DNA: TGTGCCAGCAGCTTTGGGACTAGCGCCCGGGATGAGCAGTTCTTC.

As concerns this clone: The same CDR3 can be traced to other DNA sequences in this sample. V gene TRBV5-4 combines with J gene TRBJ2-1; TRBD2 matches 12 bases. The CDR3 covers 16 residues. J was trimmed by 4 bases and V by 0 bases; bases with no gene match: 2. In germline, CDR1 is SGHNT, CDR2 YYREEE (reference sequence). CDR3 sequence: CASSLGTSGIYNEQFF. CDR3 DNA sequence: TGTGCCAGCAGCTTGGGGACTAGCGGGATTTACAATGAGCAGTTCTTC.

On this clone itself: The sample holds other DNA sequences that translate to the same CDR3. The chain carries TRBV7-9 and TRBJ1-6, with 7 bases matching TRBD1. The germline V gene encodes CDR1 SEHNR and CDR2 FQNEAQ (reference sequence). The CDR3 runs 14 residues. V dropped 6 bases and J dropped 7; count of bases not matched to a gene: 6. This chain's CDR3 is CASSPGTENSPLHF. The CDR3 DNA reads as TGTGCCAGCAGTCCCGGGACAGAGAATTCACCCCTCCACTTT.

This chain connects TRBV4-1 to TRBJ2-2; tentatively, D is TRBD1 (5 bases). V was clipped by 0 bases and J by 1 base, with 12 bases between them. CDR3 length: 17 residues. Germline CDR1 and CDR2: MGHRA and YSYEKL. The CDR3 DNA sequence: TGCGCCAGCAGCCAAGATCTATCCAGGGTGAACACCGGGGAGCTGTTTTTT. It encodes CASSQDLSRVNTGELFF.

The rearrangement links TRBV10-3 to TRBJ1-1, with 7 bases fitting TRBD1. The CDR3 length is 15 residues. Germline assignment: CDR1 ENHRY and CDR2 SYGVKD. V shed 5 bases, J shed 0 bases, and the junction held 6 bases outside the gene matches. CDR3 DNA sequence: TGTGCCATCAGTACTCGACAGGGACTGAACACTGAAGCTTTCTTT. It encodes CAISTRQGLNTEAFF.

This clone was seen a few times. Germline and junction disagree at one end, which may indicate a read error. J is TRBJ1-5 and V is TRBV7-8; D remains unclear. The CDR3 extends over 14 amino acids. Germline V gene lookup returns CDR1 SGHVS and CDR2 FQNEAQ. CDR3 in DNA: TGTGCCAGCAGCTTAGGGAGATCGGAGTCATCTTCGACCTTT. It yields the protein CASSLGRSESSSTF.

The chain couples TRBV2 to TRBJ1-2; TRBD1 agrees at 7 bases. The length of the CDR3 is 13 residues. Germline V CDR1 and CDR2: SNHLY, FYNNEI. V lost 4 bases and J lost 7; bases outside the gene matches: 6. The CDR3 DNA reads TGTGCCAGCAGTGTGAGAGGGGGCGGTGGCTACACCTTC. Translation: CASSVRGGGGYTF.

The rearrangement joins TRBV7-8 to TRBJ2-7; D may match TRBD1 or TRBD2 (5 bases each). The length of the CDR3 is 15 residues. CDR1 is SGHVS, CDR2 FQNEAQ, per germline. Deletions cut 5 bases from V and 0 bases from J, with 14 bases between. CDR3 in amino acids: CASSNRDHNSYEQYF. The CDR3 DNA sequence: TGTGCCAGCAGCAACCGGGACCATAACTCCTACGAGCAGTACTTC.

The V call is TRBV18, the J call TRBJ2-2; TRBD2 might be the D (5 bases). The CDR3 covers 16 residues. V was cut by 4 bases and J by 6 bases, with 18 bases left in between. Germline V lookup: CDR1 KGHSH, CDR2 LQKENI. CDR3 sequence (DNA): TGTGCCAGCTCACGTAGTAGCGAAGGTTATGCCGGGGAGCTGTTTTTT. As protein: CASSRSSEGYAGELFF.

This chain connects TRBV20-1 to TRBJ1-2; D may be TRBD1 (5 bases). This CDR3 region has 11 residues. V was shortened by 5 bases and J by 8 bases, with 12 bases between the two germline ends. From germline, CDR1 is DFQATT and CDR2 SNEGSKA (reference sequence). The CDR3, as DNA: TGCAGTGCTGGGGCGGGTCTCGGCTACACCTTC. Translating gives CSAGAGLGYTF.

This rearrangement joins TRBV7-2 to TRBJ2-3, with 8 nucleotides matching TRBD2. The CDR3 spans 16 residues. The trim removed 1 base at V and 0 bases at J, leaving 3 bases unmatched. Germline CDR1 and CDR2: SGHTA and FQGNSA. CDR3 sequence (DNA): TGTGCCAGCAGCTTAGTCGGGGGGGGTAGCACAGATACGCAGTATTTT. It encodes CASSLVGGGSTDTQYF.

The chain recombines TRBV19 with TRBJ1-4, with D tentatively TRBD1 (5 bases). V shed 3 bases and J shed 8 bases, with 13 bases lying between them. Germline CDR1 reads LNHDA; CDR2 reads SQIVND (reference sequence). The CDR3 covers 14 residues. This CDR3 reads CASSIAQGQEKLFF. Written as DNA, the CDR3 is TGTGCCAGTAGTATCGCTCAGGGCCAAGAAAAACTGTTTTTT.

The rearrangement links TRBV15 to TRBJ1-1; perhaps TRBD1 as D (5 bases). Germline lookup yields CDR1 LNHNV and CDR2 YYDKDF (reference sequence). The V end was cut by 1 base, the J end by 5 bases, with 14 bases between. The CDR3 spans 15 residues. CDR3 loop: CATSRGAGSGTEAFF. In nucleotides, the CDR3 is TGTGCCACCAGCAGAGGTGCAGGTTCAGGGACTGAAGCTTTCTTT.

The CDR3 loop reads CASSPRGAVPDTQYF. CDR3 nucleotides: TGTGCCAGCAGCCCTCGGGGAGCGGTACCAGATACGCAGTATTTT. V is TRBV7-3 and J is TRBJ2-3; possibly TRBD2 for D (5 bases). Trimming stripped 5 bases from V and 4 bases from J, with 16 bases between. The CDR3 is made up of 15 amino acids. CDR1 and CDR2 from the germline V gene are SGHTA and FQGTGA.

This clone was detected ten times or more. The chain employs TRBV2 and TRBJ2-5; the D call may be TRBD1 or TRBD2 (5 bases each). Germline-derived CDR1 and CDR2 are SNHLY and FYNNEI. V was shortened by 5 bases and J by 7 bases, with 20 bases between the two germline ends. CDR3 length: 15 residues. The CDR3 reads CASSTTGGDPRTQYF. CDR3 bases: TGTGCCAGCAGTACTACTGGGGGTGACCCACGGACCCAGTACTTC.